One T cell receptor (beta chain) is described in this entry. Its antigen is still unknown. The source of the sample is a study of cytomegalovirus exposure and HLA in healthy donors. Notes on the study in general: Later analysis suggested links between common viral pathogens and several top significant clusters. Associated with HLA alleles at 0.05 false discovery rate in a later analysis were around 15,000 TCR beta sequences. Earlier results showed most TCR beta V segments being productive about 90% or about 30% of the time.

PCR primers comprised 60 Vbeta and 13 Jbeta primers. Clones were sequenced by immunoSEQ multiplex PCR, and TCRdb holds only the in-frame ones, with some missing. Of 90,000 to 100,000 clones detected, 65% to 80% appear once; the ten largest clones hold about 6.6%. V was clipped by 7 bases and J by 0 bases, with 11 bases between them. The germline CDR1 and CDR2 sequences are SGHRS and YFSETQ. The length of the CDR3 is 14 residues. This clonotype originated in a man in his forties in good health and CMV-seropositive. The sample taken for sequencing was PBMCs. The chain carries TRBV5-1 and TRBJ1-3; no clear D. The CDR3 coding sequence is TGCGCCAGCGCCTCGGGGAGCTCTGGAAACACCATATATTTT. As protein: CASASGSSGNTIYF.